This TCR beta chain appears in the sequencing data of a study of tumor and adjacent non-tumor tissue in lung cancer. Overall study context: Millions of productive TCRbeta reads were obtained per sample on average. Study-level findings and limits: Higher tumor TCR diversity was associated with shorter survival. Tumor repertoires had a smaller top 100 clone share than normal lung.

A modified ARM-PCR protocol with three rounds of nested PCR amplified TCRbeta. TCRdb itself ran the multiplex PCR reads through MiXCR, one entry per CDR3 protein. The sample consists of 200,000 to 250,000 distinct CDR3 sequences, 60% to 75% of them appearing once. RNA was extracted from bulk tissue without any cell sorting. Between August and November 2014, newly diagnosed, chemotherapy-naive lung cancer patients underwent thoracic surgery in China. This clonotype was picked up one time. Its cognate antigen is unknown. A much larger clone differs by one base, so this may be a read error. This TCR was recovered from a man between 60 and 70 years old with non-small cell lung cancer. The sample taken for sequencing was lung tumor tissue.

The CDR3 here is CSADGGRHQQFF. The CDR3, as DNA: TGCAGTGCCGATGGGGGGCGGCATCAGCAGTTCTTC. V usage is TRBV20-1 and J usage is TRBJ2-1; D assignment may be TRBD1 or TRBD2 (6 bases each). CDR1 DFQATT and CDR2 SNEGSKA come from the germline V gene (reference sequence). This CDR3 is built from 12 residues. The V end was cut by 6 bases, the J end by 11 bases, with 17 bases between.